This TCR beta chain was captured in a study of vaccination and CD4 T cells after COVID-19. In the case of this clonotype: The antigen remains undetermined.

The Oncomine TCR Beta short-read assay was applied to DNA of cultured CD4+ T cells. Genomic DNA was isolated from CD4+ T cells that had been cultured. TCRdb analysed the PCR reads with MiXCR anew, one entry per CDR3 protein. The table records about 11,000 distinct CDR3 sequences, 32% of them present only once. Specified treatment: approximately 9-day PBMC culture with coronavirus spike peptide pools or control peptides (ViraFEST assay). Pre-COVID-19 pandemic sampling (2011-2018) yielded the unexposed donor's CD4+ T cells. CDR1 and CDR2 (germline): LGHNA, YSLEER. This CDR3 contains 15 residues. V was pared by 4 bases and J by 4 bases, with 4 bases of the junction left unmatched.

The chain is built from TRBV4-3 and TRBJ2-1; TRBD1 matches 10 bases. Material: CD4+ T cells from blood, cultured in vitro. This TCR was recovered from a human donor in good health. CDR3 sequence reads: CASSPGTGVYNEQFF. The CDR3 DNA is TGCGCCAGCAGCCCCGGGACAGGGGTTTACAATGAGCAGTTCTTC.